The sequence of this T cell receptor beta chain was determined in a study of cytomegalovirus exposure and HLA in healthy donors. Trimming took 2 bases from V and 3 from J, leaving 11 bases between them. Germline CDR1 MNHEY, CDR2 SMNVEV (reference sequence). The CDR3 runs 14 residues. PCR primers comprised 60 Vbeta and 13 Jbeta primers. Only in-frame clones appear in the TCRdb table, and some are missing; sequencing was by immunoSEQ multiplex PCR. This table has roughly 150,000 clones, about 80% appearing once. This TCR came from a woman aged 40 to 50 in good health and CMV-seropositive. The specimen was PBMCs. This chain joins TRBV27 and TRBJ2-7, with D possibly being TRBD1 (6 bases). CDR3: CASSLQTGSYEQYF. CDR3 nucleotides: TGTGCCAGCAGTTTACAGACAGGAAGCTACGAGCAGTACTTC.